Listed below are T cell receptor beta chains from one sample, sequenced in a study of blood T cell repertoires in COVID-19. The assay was immunoSEQ multiplex PCR, and TCRdb's table has in-frame clones only and misses some. Found here are nearly 300,000 clones, roughly 83% of them singletons; the top ten hold about 1.6%. The sample comprised peripheral blood. The receptors originated from a human donor with COVID-19, enrolled during active disease. The donor label of this sample is uncertain. The CDR3 runs from the conserved cysteine through the conserved F or W. Each record gives: V gene, J gene, CDR3 protein.

TRBV5-1	TRBJ2-5	CASSLALDSQGGETQYF
TRBV5-1	TRBJ2-3	CASRFVPPGSRSSTDTQYF
TRBV7-9	TRBJ1-1	CASSLVRGNTEAFF
TRBV6-4	TRBJ1-2	CASSLEQGARGYTF
TRBV19	TRBJ2-5	CASSWGASGQETQYF
TRBV5-6	TRBJ2-7	CASSLNFAGYEQYF
TRBV5-4	TRBJ2-1	CASSPRDRGRNEQFF
TRBV7-7	TRBJ2-7	CASSLSIDWSSLYEQYF
TRBV11-2	TRBJ1-2	CASSSRPGEGYTF
TRBV6-5	TRBJ1-1	CASSTHRDSGTEAFF
TRBV11-2	TRBJ2-5	CASSLGTSGRAQETQYF
TRBV11-3	TRBJ2-3	CASSLSSGGRTDTQYF
TRBV27	TRBJ1-6	CASSRDRVSPLHF
TRBV4-2	TRBJ1-5	CASSQDRRQPQHF